A selection of T cell receptor beta chains follows, all from one sample in a study of cytomegalovirus exposure and HLA in healthy donors. Assay: immunoSEQ multiplex PCR; the TCRdb copy retains only in-frame clones and omits some. The sample holds approximately 130,000 clones; approximately 80% are singletons and the top ten take about 1.2%. The sequenced sample consisted of PBMCs. These receptors originate from a girl aged 2 to 10 in good health and CMV-seronegative. The CDR3 runs from the conserved cysteine through the conserved F or W. D genes are given only for firm matches. Where a row states a size, it is once, few, many or the class of an expanded clone; other rows omit it.

TRBV6-5	TRBJ2-7	-	-	CASSYGASYEQYF	TGTGCCAGCAGTTATGGGGCCTCCTACGAGCAGTACTTC
TRBV27	TRBJ2-2	few	-	CASKQLPGDTGELFF	TGTGCCAGCAAACAATTACCGGGTGACACCGGGGAGCTGTTTTTT
TRBV10-1	TRBJ1-2	-	-	CASSENGNYGYTF	TGCGCCAGCAGTGAGAACGGGAACTATGGCTACACCTTC
TRBV2	TRBJ1-4	-	-	CASNDRSATNEKLFF	TGTGCCAGCAACGACAGGTCTGCAACTAATGAAAAACTGTTTTTT
TRBV7-6	TRBJ2-3	-	TRBD2	CASSLLARAGLTDTQYF	TGTGCCAGCAGCTTACTAGCTCGAGCGGGGCTCACAGATACGCAGTATTTT
TRBV2	TRBJ2-2	-	-	CASRNSGELFF	TGTGCCAGCAGGAACTCCGGGGAGCTGTTTTTT
TRBV7-3	TRBJ2-7	-	TRBD1	CASSVRQGYEQYF	TGTGCCAGCAGTGTTCGACAGGGCTACGAGCAGTACTTC
TRBV5-1	TRBJ2-5	-	-	CASSNAGSTRGETQYF	TGCGCCAGCAGCAATGCAGGGAGTACGCGGGGAGAGACCCAGTACTTC
TRBV28	TRBJ2-1	-	-	CAIRSSSYNEQFF	TGTGCCATTCGGTCTAGCTCCTACAATGAGCAGTTCTTC
TRBV7-9	TRBJ1-2	-	-	CASSLADTLLGYGYTF	TGTGCCAGCAGCTTAGCCGACACCCTGTTAGGCTATGGCTACACCTTC
TRBV6-4	TRBJ2-7	once	-	CASSEGAGSSYEQYF	TGTGCCAGCAGTGAAGGGGCGGGGAGCTCCTACGAGCAGTACTTC
TRBV4-1	TRBJ2-2	-	-	CASSQDLDGHANTGELFF	TGCGCCAGCAGCCAGGACTTGGACGGGCACGCGAACACCGGGGAGCTGTTTTTT
TRBV19	TRBJ1-6	-	-	CASSPDVTGVNSPLHF	TGTGCCAGTAGTCCTGACGTGACAGGAGTAAATTCACCCCTCCACTTT
TRBV30	TRBJ1-5	few	-	CAWSVTGNQPQHF	TGTGCCTGGAGTGTAACGGGCAATCAGCCCCAGCATTTT
TRBV4-1	TRBJ1-5	once	-	CASSQEGLGGGNQPQHF	TGCGCCAGCAGCCAAGAGGGATTGGGGGGTGGCAATCAGCCCCAGCATTTT
TRBV6-1	TRBJ2-1	few	-	CASSEMFGPRDEQFF	TGTGCCAGCAGTGAAATGTTTGGTCCGCGGGATGAGCAGTTCTTC
TRBV7-3	TRBJ2-6	-	-	CASSLTGGTPRSGANVLTF	TGTGCCAGCAGCTTAACGGGCGGGACGCCTCGCTCTGGGGCCAACGTCCTGACTTTC
TRBV10-3	TRBJ2-3	once	TRBD2	CATSRLAGDKPMKLDTQYF	TGTGCCACTTCCCGACTAGCGGGGGATAAACCAATGAAATTGGATACGCAGTATTTT
TRBV25-1	TRBJ1-1	few	TRBD1	CASSPRTGLTEAFF	TGTGCCAGCAGCCCCAGGACAGGGTTGACTGAAGCTTTCTTT